This TCR beta chain came from a study of CD8 T cells in ankylosing spondylitis. From the 5' RACE reads, TCRdb called clonotypes with MiXCR, one entry per CDR3 protein. The repertoire consists of approximately 24,000 distinct CDR3 sequences, with under 3% occurring once and the leading ten covering approximately 7.6%. This clonotype was seen ten or more times. V was trimmed by 4 bases and J by 0 bases, leaving 13 bases between them. The length of the CDR3 is 15 residues. Germline assignment: CDR1 SGDLS and CDR2 YYNGEE. The sequenced material came from blood, either unsorted or a sorted T cell fraction (not recorded which). The rearrangement links TRBV9 to TRBJ2-5, with D unclear. This clonotype originated in a female donor with ankylosing spondylitis or in good health (not recorded which). The CDR3 loop is CASSSTPTNQETQYF. DNA of the CDR3: TGTGCCAGCAGCTCAACTCCGACGAACCAAGAGACCCAGTACTTC.